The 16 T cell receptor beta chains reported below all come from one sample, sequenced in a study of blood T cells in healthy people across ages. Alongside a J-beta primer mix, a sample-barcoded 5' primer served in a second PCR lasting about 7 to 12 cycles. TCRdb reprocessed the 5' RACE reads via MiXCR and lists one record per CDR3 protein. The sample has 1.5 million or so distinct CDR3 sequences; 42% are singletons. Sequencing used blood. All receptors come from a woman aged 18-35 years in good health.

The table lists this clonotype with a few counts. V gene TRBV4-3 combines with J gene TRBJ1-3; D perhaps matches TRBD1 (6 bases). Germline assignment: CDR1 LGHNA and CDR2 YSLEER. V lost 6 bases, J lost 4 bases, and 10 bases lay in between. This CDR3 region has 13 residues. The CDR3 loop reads CASRLGQGNTIYF. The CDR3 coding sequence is TGCGCCAGCAGACTGGGACAAGGAAACACCATATATTTT.

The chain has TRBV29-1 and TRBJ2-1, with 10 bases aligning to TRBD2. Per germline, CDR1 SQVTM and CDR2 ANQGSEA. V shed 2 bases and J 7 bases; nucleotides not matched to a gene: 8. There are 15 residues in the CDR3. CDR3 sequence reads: CSVEWASGSTNEQFF. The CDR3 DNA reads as TGCAGCGTTGAATGGGCTAGCGGGAGTACTAATGAGCAGTTCTTC.

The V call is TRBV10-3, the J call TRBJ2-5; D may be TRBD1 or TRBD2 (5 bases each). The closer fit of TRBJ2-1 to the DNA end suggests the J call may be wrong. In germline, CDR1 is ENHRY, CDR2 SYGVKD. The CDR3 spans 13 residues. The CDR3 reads CAISRDGQETQFF. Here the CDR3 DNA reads TGTGCCATCTCTCGGGACGGACAAGAGACCCAGTTCTTC.

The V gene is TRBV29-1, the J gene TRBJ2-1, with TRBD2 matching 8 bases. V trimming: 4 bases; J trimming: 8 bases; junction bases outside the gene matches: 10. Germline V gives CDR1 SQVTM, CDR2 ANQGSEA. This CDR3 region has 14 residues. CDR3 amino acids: CSVGRRGGLYEQFF. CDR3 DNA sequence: TGCAGCGTTGGTCGCCGGGGGGGCCTCTATGAGCAGTTCTTC.

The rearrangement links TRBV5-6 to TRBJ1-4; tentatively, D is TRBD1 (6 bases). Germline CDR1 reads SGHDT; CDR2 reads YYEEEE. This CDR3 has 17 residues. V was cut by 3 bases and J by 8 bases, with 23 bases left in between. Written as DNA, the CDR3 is TGTGCCAGCAGCTCTGGGGGCCCCCAGGGAAATGAGGAAAAACTGTTTTTT. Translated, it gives CASSSGGPQGNEEKLFF.

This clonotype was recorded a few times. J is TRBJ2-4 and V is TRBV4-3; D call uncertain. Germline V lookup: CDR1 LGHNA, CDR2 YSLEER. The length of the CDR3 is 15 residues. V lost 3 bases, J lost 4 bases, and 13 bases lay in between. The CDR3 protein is CASSQSPGPKNIQYF. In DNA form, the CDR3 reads TGCGCCAGCAGCCAGTCGCCCGGCCCGAAAAACATTCAGTACTTC.

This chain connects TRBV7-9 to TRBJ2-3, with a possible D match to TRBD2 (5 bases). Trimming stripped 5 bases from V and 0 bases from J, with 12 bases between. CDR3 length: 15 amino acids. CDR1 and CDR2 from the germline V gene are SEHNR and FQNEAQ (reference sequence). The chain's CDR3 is CASSRTAPSTDTQYF. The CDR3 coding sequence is TGTGCCAGCAGCCGGACTGCCCCTAGCACAGATACGCAGTATTTT.

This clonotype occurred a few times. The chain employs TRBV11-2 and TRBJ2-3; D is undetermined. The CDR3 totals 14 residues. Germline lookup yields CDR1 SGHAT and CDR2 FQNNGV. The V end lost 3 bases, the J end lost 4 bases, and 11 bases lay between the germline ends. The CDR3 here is CASSFSVAADTQYF. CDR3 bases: TGTGCCAGCAGCTTCTCTGTAGCTGCAGATACGCAGTATTTT.

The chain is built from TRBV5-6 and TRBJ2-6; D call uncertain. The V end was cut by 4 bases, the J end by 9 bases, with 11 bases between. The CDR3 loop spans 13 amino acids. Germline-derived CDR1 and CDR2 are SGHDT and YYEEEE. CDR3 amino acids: CASSVAALNVLTF. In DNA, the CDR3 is TGTGCCAGCAGCGTGGCGGCGCTCAACGTCCTGACTTTC.

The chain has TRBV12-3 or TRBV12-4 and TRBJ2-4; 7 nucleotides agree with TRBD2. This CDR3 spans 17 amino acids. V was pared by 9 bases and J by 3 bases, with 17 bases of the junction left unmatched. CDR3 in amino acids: CASSVSGGGKGKNIQYF. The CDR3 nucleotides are TGTGCCAGTTCAGTTTCTGGGGGGGGGAAGGGCAAAAACATTCAGTACTTC.

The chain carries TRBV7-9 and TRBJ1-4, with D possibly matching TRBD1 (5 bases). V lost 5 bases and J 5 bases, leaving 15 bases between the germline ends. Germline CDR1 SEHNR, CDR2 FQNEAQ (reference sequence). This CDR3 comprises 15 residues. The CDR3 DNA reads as TGTGCCAGCAGCGCCGACGGGACGGCGAATGAAAAACTGTTTTTT. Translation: CASSADGTANEKLFF.

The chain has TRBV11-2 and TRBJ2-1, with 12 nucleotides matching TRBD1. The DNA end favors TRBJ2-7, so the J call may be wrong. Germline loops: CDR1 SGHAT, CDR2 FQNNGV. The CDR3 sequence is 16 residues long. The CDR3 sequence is CASSNRDRGPYNEQYF. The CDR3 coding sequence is TGTGCCAGCAGCAACCGGGACAGGGGGCCCTACAATGAGCAGTACTTC.

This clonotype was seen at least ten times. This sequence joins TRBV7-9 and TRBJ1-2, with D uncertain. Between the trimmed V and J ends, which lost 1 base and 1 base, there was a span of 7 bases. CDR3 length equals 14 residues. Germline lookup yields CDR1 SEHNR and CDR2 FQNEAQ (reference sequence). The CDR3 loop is CASSLGGDNYGYTF. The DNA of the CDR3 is TGTGCCAGCAGCTTAGGCGGAGATAACTATGGCTACACCTTC.

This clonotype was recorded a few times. The CDR3 sequence: CSAKSGLAGVREQYF. CDR3 coding DNA: TGCAGTGCTAAGTCGGGACTAGCGGGAGTGCGCGAGCAGTACTTC. This chain connects TRBV20-1 to TRBJ2-7; 14 bases fit TRBD2. CDR3 size: 15 residues. Germline loops: CDR1 DFQATT, CDR2 SNEGSKA (reference sequence). After removal of 4 bases from V and 6 bases from J, the junction contained 8 bases not matched to a gene.

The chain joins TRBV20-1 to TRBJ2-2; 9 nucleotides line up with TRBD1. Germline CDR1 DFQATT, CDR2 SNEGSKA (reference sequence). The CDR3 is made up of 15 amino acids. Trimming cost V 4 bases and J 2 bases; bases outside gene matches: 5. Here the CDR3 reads CSATRTGGNTGELFF. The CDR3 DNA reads TGCAGTGCTACCCGAACAGGGGGCAACACCGGGGAGCTGTTTTTT.

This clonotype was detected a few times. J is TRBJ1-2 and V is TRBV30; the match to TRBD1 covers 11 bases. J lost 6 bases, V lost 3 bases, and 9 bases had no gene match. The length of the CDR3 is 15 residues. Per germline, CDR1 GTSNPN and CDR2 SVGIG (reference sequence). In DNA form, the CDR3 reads TGTGCCTGGAGGGCCCCCGGACAGGGGGCTGATGGCTACACCTTC. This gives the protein CAWRAPGQGADGYTF.